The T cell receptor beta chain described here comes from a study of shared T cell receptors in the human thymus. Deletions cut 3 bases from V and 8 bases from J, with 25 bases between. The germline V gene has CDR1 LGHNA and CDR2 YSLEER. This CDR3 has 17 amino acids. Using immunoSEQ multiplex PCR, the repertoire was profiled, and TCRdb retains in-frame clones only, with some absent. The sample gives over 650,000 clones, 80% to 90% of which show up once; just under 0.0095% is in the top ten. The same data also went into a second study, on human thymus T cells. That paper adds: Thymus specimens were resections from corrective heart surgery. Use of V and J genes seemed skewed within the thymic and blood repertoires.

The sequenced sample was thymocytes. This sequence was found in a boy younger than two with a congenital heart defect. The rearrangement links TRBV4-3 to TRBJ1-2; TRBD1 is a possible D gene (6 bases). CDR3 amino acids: CASSQGLGGHSEVGYTF. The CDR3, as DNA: TGCGCCAGCAGCCAGGGACTAGGGGGACATTCGGAGGTCGGCTACACCTTC.